The next 6 T cell receptor beta chains were all read from a single sample in a study of cytotoxic CD8 clonotypes in ibrutinib-treated CLL (dated by TCRdb to 2020 to 2022). Receptors were amplified or captured by the immunoSEQ multiplex PCR assay. In its TCRdb copy, this immuneACCESS table keeps in-frame sequences only and misses some clones. Where compared with another copy, unresolved V genes explain less than half of these, and the others have no known cause. A total of over 140,000 clones appear in this sample, around 82% of them only once. The ten largest clones add up to around 7.6% of the sample. The sequencing used PBMCs, collected after 36 months of ibrutinib treatment. The source is a human donor with chronic lymphocytic leukemia.

CDR3 in amino acids: CASSTPMGTGRGDTQYF. CDR3 bases: TGTGCCAGCAGTACCCCAATGGGGACAGGGCGGGGAGATACGCAGTATTTT. The chain employs TRBV2 and TRBJ2-3, with TRBD1 matching 9 bases. CDR3 size: 17 residues. The trim removed 5 bases at V and 5 bases at J, leaving 14 bases unmatched. Looked up from germline, CDR1 is SNHLY and CDR2 is FYNNEI.

This sequence joins TRBV27 and TRBJ2-7; TRBD1 agrees at 8 bases. There are 16 residues in the CDR3. Germline V gene lookup returns CDR1 MNHEY and CDR2 SMNVEV (reference sequence). The V segment lost 4 bases and the J segment 2 bases; nucleotides outside the gene matches: 10. The CDR3 coding sequence is TGTGCCAGCAGTTGGGACAGGCCCGTCCAACCCTACGAGCAGTACTTC. This codes for CASSWDRPVQPYEQYF.

V usage is TRBV4-1 and J usage is TRBJ1-3; D not resolved. Germline values: CDR1 MGHRA, CDR2 YSYEKL. This CDR3 region has 19 residues. V was trimmed by 1 base and J by 0 bases, leaving 19 bases between them. The CDR3 region is CASSQGGMERRDSGNTIYF. CDR3 nucleotide sequence: TGCGCCAGCAGCCAAGGAGGAATGGAACGGAGAGACTCTGGAAACACCATATATTTT.

This clone has only a few counts. V gene TRBV10-1 combines with J gene TRBJ2-7; 9 nucleotides agree with TRBD1. CDR1 and CDR2 from the germline V gene are WNHNN and SYGVQD (reference sequence). V was pared by 8 bases and J by 5 bases, with 7 bases of the junction left unmatched. The CDR3 length is 13 residues. CDR3 DNA sequence: TGCGCCAGCGGCATACAGGGGGCGAACGAGCAGTACTTC. Its protein is CASGIQGANEQYF.

This clone was detected only once. A read error may produce the germline difference seen at one junction end. The genes are TRBV5-1 and TRBJ2-1, with 9 bases identical to TRBD1. Germline CDR1 reads SGHRS; CDR2 reads YFSETQ. The CDR3 consists of 13 residues. The CDR3, as DNA: TGCGCCAGCACCTTGACAGGGGGCAATGAGCAGTTCTTC. It codes for CASTLTGGNEQFF.

This sequence joins TRBV11-2 and TRBJ2-6; possible D gene TRBD1, 5 bases. V lost 6 bases, J lost 2 bases, and 11 bases lay in between. The CDR3 has 15 amino acids. The germline gives CDR1 SGHAT, CDR2 FQNNGV. The CDR3 bases are TGTGCCAGCAGACTCAGGGAACCTGGGGCCAACGTCCTGACTTTC. Its translation: CASRLREPGANVLTF.